These 7 T cell receptor beta chains were all obtained from the same sample, sequenced in a study of shared T cell receptors in the human thymus (dated by TCRdb to 2020 to 2023). Library construction relied on the immunoSEQ multiplex PCR assay. This is the immuneACCESS table as TCRdb keeps it, with only in-frame sequences that have V and J called. A part of the clones is gone; compared with another copy, unresolved V genes explain less than half, and the rest is unexplained. The sample table shows some 720,000 clones, and 88% are seen once. The ten most abundant clones make up 0.0095% to 0.012% of the sample. The same data also contributed to another study, on human thymus T cells.

Sequenced input: thymocytes. The receptors shown here come from a boy under two years old with a congenital heart defect. Donor details come from another sample of the same person, matched by shared clones.

The chain has TRBV5-1 and TRBJ1-2, with D maybe TRBD1 (5 bases). V lost 0 bases and J lost 4, with 10 bases in between. CDR3 size: 14 residues. CDR1 is SGHRS and CDR2 is YFSETQ in the germline V gene. The CDR3 sequence is CASSLERQPYGYTF. The DNA for the CDR3 is TGCGCCAGCAGCTTGGAACGACAGCCCTATGGCTACACCTTC. Filled out from reference TRBV5-1 and TRBJ1-2, the complete variable domain reads KAGVTQTPRYLIKTRGQQVTLSCSPISGHRSVSWYQQTPGQGLQFLFEYFSETQRNKGNFPGRFSGRQFSNSRSEMNVSTLELGDSALYLCASSLERQPYGYTFGSGTRLTVV.

This chain links TRBV5-4 with TRBJ2-3, with 11 bases lining up with TRBD2. The CDR3 is 15 residues long. CDR1 and CDR2 (germline): SGHNT, YYREEE (reference sequence). The V and J ends lost 4 bases and 3 bases, in that order; junction bases with no gene match: 4. DNA of the CDR3: TGTGCCAGCAGCGTAACTAGCGGGAGAACAGATACGCAGTATTTT. It yields the protein CASSVTSGRTDTQYF.

Comment on this clone: The sample holds other DNA sequences that translate to the same CDR3. The chain employs TRBV27 and TRBJ2-7; D gene ambiguous. The CDR3 contains 14 residues. Trimming stripped 0 bases from V and 0 bases from J, with 6 bases between. The germline V gene has CDR1 MNHEY and CDR2 SMNVEV (reference sequence). For the CDR3, the DNA is TGTGCCAGCAGTTTATCGGTCAGCTCCTACGAGCAGTACTTC. Amino acids: CASSLSVSSYEQYF.

The J gene is TRBJ1-1, the V gene TRBV14; D is unresolved. The length of the CDR3 is 15 residues. V was trimmed by 1 base and J by 0 bases, leaving 9 bases between them. Per germline, CDR1 SGHDN and CDR2 FVKESK. The CDR3 DNA reads as TGTGCCAGCAGCCAAGGTCCAGGCTTGAACACTGAAGCTTTCTTT. Its protein is CASSQGPGLNTEAFF.

This clone appeared a few times. Here the CDR3 reads CASSEAAPGRTSRYNEQFF. The CDR3 DNA is TGTGCCAGCAGTGAAGCAGCCCCGGGTAGGACTAGCCGGTACAATGAGCAGTTCTTC. The chain carries TRBV6-1 and TRBJ2-1; TRBD2 aligns across 8 bases. The CDR3 is 19 amino acids. Germline-derived CDR1 and CDR2 are MNHNS and SASEGT. V dropped 0 bases and J dropped 4; count of bases not matched to a gene: 14.

The chain uses TRBV6-7 and TRBJ1-1; no definite D call. Being an ORF, TRBV6-7 has a function that is uncertain. The CDR3 sequence is 12 residues long. Trimming stripped 6 bases from V and 3 bases from J, with 8 bases between. The CDR3 DNA reads TGTGCCAGCAGCCGGGATTACACTGAAGCTTTCTTT. It encodes CASSRDYTEAFF.

This clone has only one observation. This rearrangement joins TRBV7-6 to TRBJ2-1, with 8 bases aligning to TRBD2. Germline V gene lookup returns CDR1 SGHVS and CDR2 FNYEAQ. V dropped 11 bases and J dropped 5; count of bases not matched to a gene: 17. This CDR3 comprises 16 residues. In DNA form, the CDR3 reads TGTGCCTGTCAAAGCGGGAGCGACCGAGAGAACAATGAGCAGTTCTTC. As protein: CACQSGSDRENNEQFF.